One sample yielded the 32 T cell receptor beta chains listed below, sequenced in a study of PD-L1 blockade in urothelial cancer. TCRdb's copy holds only in-frame clones and misses some; the assay was immunoSEQ multiplex PCR. Among just over 20,000 clones listed, 80% to 90% were seen once. The specimen comprised PBMCs, sampled around atezolizumab (anti-PD-L1) treatment. The receptors were gathered from a man in his fifties with urothelial cancer.

The DNA of the CDR3 is TGTGCCAGCAGCTTAAAAGCTGGGGCTAGCGGGTTTACCGGGGAGCTGTTTTTT. Translated: CASSLKAGASGFTGELFF. The chain joins TRBV7-9 to TRBJ2-2, with TRBD2 matching 8 bases. CDR3 size: 18 residues. CDR1 is SEHNR, CDR2 FQNEAQ, per germline (reference sequence). The trim removed 2 bases at V and 5 bases at J, leaving 13 bases unmatched.

The rearrangement links TRBV1 to TRBJ2-3; the D call in the table, TRBD2, was not verified against the DNA. TRBV1 is a recognized pseudogene. The CDR3 loop spans 13 amino acids. The CDR3 is CTSSQNFGDTQYF. Here the CDR3 DNA reads TGCACCAGCAGCCAAAATTTCGGAGATACGCAGTATTTT.

The gene calls are TRBV19 and TRBJ1-1, with D possibly being TRBD1 (5 bases). The CDR3 totals 13 residues. V was shortened by 0 bases and J by 9 bases, with 11 bases between the two germline ends. CDR1 LNHDA and CDR2 SQIVND come from the germline V gene (reference sequence). CDR3 region: CASSIERGSKAFF. CDR3 DNA: TGTGCCAGTAGTATAGAAAGGGGCAGCAAAGCTTTCTTT.

This clone appeared a single time. The V and J genes are TRBV4-2 and TRBJ2-1, with 8 nucleotides matching TRBD2. Germline CDR1 reads LGHNA; CDR2 reads YNFKEQ. With 0 bases clipped from V and 4 bases from J, the junction kept 11 bases outside the gene matches. The CDR3 length is 18 residues. CDR3 nucleotides: TGTGCCAGCAGCCAAGATCCTCGTCGGGGGGGGAAATACAATGAGCAGTTCTTC. Translated: CASSQDPRRGGKYNEQFF.

The rearrangement joins TRBV5-1 to TRBJ2-7; D may be TRBD1 (9 bases). Germline assignment: CDR1 SGHRS and CDR2 YFSETQ. CDR3 length: 15 amino acids. V was cut by 4 bases and J by 3 bases, with 17 bases left in between. The CDR3 coding sequence is TGCGCCAGCAGCCCGGGAGGGACAGGGTACTACGAGCAGTACTTC. Its protein is CASSPGGTGYYEQYF.

This rearrangement joins TRBV9 to TRBJ2-1; TRBD2 matches 10 bases. The CDR3 loop spans 16 amino acids. CDR1 is SGDLS, CDR2 YYNGEE, per germline. The trim removed 0 bases at V and 6 bases at J, leaving 6 bases unmatched. The CDR3 DNA reads TGTGCCAGCAGCGTAGAGAGTAGCGGGAGGCCCAATGAGCAGTTCTTC. This sequence encodes CASSVESSGRPNEQFF.

The chain combines TRBV5-4 with TRBJ1-1; D is unresolved. In germline, CDR1 is SGHNT, CDR2 YYREEE (reference sequence). This CDR3 is built from 15 residues. Trimming removed 4 bases at V and 0 bases at J, with 13 bases between. CDR3 loop: CASSLPGSVNTEAFF. The DNA of the CDR3 is TGTGCCAGCAGCCTACCCGGGTCGGTGAACACTGAAGCTTTCTTT.

In this sample, this clone turned up once. The chain combines TRBV5-4 with TRBJ2-2; 9 bases agree with TRBD1. V lost 6 bases to trimming and J lost 4 bases; unmatched junction nucleotides: 1. The CDR3 consists of 13 residues. CDR1 and CDR2 from the germline V gene are SGHNT and YYREEE (reference sequence). The CDR3 coding sequence is TGTGCCAGCACGACAGGGGGCACCGGGGAGCTGTTTTTT. It specifies CASTTGGTGELFF.

The chain links TRBV4-3 to TRBJ2-7; a weak D match, TRBD2 (6 bases). V was clipped by 0 bases and J by 4 bases, with 13 bases between them. The CDR3 runs 15 residues. Germline-derived CDR1 and CDR2 are LGHNA and YSLEER. The CDR3 loop is CASSQDYWGTYEQYF. The DNA of the CDR3 is TGCGCCAGCAGCCAAGATTATTGGGGGACTTACGAGCAGTACTTC.

The chain joins TRBV6-1 to TRBJ2-7; 13 bases fit TRBD2. Germline V gene lookup returns CDR1 MNHNS and CDR2 SASEGT. V lost 5 bases to trimming and J lost 4 bases; unmatched junction nucleotides: 5. This CDR3 region has 15 residues. In DNA, the CDR3 is TGTGCCAGCAGTCCCCGGACTAGCGGGAGTTACGAGCAGTACTTC. This encodes CASSPRTSGSYEQYF.

This clone was detected a few times. J is TRBJ2-2 and V is TRBV6-4; no clear D. The germline V gene has CDR1 MRHNA and CDR2 SNTAGT. V dropped 6 bases and J dropped 4 bases, with 12 bases sitting between them. This CDR3 has 14 amino acids. For the CDR3, the DNA is TGTGCCAGCAGGGCGGCTCAATTCACCGGGGAGCTGTTTTTT. As protein: CASRAAQFTGELFF.

This CDR3 reads CSVVNPMTAYSYEQYF. The CDR3 DNA reads as TGCAGCGTCGTTAACCCCATGACAGCATACTCCTACGAGCAGTACTTC. This chain connects TRBV29-1 to TRBJ2-7, with a possible D match to TRBD1 (5 bases). The CDR3 extends over 16 amino acids. The V gene lost 6 bases and the J gene lost 0 bases, with 21 bases spanning the gap. Germline V gene lookup returns CDR1 SQVTM and CDR2 ANQGSEA.

CDR3 sequence: CAISESTGLALQETQYF. CDR3 coding DNA: TGTGCCATCAGTGAGTCGACGGGACTAGCGTTACAAGAGACCCAGTACTTC. The chain joins TRBV10-3 to TRBJ2-5; TRBD2 matches 10 bases. Germline assignment: CDR1 ENHRY and CDR2 SYGVKD. The CDR3 contains 17 residues. The V gene end was trimmed by 0 bases and the J gene end by 2 bases; junction bases not matched to a gene: 6.

The chain employs TRBV6-1 and TRBJ2-5; possible D gene TRBD2, 6 bases. The CDR3 is 14 amino acids. The V end lost 3 bases, the J end lost 5 bases, and 13 bases lay between the germline ends. CDR1 is MNHNS, CDR2 SASEGT, per germline. The CDR3 here is CASSEDYPMETQYF. The CDR3 DNA sequence: TGTGCCAGCAGTGAGGACTACCCGATGGAGACCCAGTACTTC.

The CDR3 region is CAWSHIAQGTYEQYF. The CDR3 region has the DNA TGTGCCTGGAGTCACATAGCACAGGGAACCTACGAGCAGTACTTC. The chain is built from TRBV30 and TRBJ2-7; possible D gene TRBD1, 6 bases. Germline-derived CDR1 and CDR2 are GTSNPN and SVGIG (reference sequence). This CDR3 contains 15 residues. The V end was cut by 2 bases, the J end by 2 bases, with 16 bases between.

The J gene is TRBJ1-5, the V gene TRBV27; 9 bases match TRBD1. Germline V gene sequence: CDR1 MNHEY, CDR2 SMNVEV (reference sequence). J lost 2 bases, V lost 4 bases, and 6 bases had no gene match. This CDR3 is built from 16 residues. The chain's CDR3 is CASSSRQGDGNQPQHF. CDR3 nucleotides: TGTGCCAGCAGTTCACGACAGGGGGATGGCAATCAGCCCCAGCATTTT.

This chain uses TRBV29-1 with TRBJ1-6, with TRBD1 matching over 7 bases. CDR1 and CDR2 (germline): SQVTM, ANQGSEA. Trimming at V came to 4 bases and at J to 3 bases, leaving 0 bases not matched to a gene. This CDR3 region has 13 residues. The CDR3 coding sequence is TGCAGCGTTGGGGACAGCTATAATTCACCCCTCCACTTT. It yields the protein CSVGDSYNSPLHF. The complete variable domain, with remaining parts taken from reference TRBV29-1 and TRBJ1-6, reads SAVISQKPSRDICQRGTSLTIQCQVDSQVTMMFWYRQQPGQSLTLIATANQGSEATYESGFVIDKFPISRPNLTFSTLTVSNMSPEDSSIYLCSVGDSYNSPLHFGNGTRLTVT.

The chain carries TRBV14 and TRBJ2-7; the D gene is possibly TRBD2 (6 bases). Germline V gene sequence: CDR1 SGHDN, CDR2 FVKESK. V gave up 6 bases and J gave up 0 bases, with 12 bases separating them. The CDR3 covers 14 residues. CDR3 sequence reads: CASRRRLDSYEQYF. CDR3 in DNA: TGTGCCAGCAGACGTAGACTAGACTCCTACGAGCAGTACTTC.

This clone was counted once. V usage is TRBV7-2 and J usage is TRBJ2-1, with D unclear. The CDR3 runs 12 residues. Trimming pared 5 bases from V and 7 bases from J, leaving 9 bases between. Germline CDR1 and CDR2: SGHTA and FQGNSA. The CDR3 reads CASSPPSNEQFF. The CDR3 coding sequence is TGTGCCAGCAGCCCCCCATCAAATGAGCAGTTCTTC.

This clone was counted between two and nine times. The rearrangement joins TRBV10-2 to TRBJ2-1, with D maybe TRBD1 (5 bases). The V end lost 7 bases, the J end lost 3 bases, and 16 bases lay between the germline ends. CDR1 is WSHSY and CDR2 is SAAADI in the germline V gene. The CDR3 sequence is 15 residues long. This CDR3 reads CASMDGRVGYNEQFF. CDR3 in DNA: TGCGCCAGCATGGATGGCAGGGTGGGCTACAATGAGCAGTTCTTC.

The chain recombines TRBV5-1 with TRBJ2-3; the match to TRBD2 covers 7 bases. The CDR3 runs to 16 residues. Germline-derived CDR1 and CDR2 are SGHRS and YFSETQ. J gave up 2 bases and V 4 bases, and 10 bases lay outside the gene matches. In nucleotides, the CDR3 is TGCGCCAGCAGCCCTGGCGGGGACTACTACACAGATACGCAGTATTTT. It translates to CASSPGGDYYTDTQYF.

The CDR3 region is CATSRDPGRTATEAFF. The CDR3 nucleotides are TGTGCCACCAGCAGAGATCCCGGACGGACAGCCACTGAAGCTTTCTTT. The chain joins TRBV15 to TRBJ1-1, with a tentative D call TRBD1 (6 bases). Trimming pared 0 bases from V and 4 bases from J, leaving 15 bases between. The CDR3 runs to 16 residues. Germline V gene lookup returns CDR1 LNHNV and CDR2 YYDKDF (reference sequence). The variable domain in full, with the rest retrieved from reference TRBV15 and TRBJ1-1, is DAMVIQNPRYQVTQFGKPVTLSCSQTLNHNVMYWYQQKSSQAPKLLFHYYDKDFNNEADTPDNFQSRRPNTSFCFLDIRSPGLGDTAMYLCATSRDPGRTATEAFFGQGTRLTVV.

The gene calls are TRBV6-1 and TRBJ2-7, with 7 bases lining up with TRBD1. The V and J ends lost 7 bases and 6 bases, in that order; junction bases with no gene match: 12. Per the germline V gene, CDR1 is MNHNS and CDR2 is SASEGT. This CDR3 region has 14 residues. For the CDR3, the DNA is TGTGCCAGCACTAAAACAGGGGCCCCCTTCGAGCAGTACTTC. Translating it yields CASTKTGAPFEQYF.

This chain joins TRBV9 and TRBJ1-5, with TRBD1 matching over 9 bases. Unmatched junction bases numbered 2, after V lost 7 bases and J lost 0 bases. In germline, CDR1 is SGDLS, CDR2 YYNGEE. The CDR3 is made up of 14 amino acids. The CDR3 is CASGQGNSNQPQHF. CDR3 nucleotide sequence: TGTGCCAGCGGACAGGGGAATAGCAATCAGCCCCAGCATTTT.

This clone was counted between two and nine times. The rearrangement joins TRBV18 to TRBJ2-4; 15 nucleotides agree with TRBD2. The CDR3 is 17 residues long. V lost 3 bases, J lost 2 bases, and 2 bases stayed unmatched. Germline lookup yields CDR1 KGHSH and CDR2 LQKENI. The CDR3 reads CASSPGTSGGTKNIQYF. The CDR3, as DNA: TGTGCCAGCTCACCCGGGACTAGCGGGGGGACCAAAAACATTCAGTACTTC. Looking up the rest from reference TRBV18 and TRBJ2-4 gives the full variable domain: NAGVMQNPRHLVRRRGQEARLRCSPMKGHSHVYWYRQLPEEGLKFMVYLQKENIIDESGMPKERFSAEFPKEGPSILRIQQVVRGDSAAYFCASSPGTSGGTKNIQYFGAGTRLSVL.

This chain uses TRBV5-1 with TRBJ2-7; 8 nucleotides match TRBD1. Per the germline V gene, CDR1 is SGHRS and CDR2 is YFSETQ. This CDR3 has 18 amino acids. V was clipped by 4 bases and J by 9 bases; unmatched bases: 24. The CDR3 spells CASSDSDRAANNLYRQYF. The CDR3 coding sequence is TGCGCCAGCAGCGACTCGGACAGGGCGGCTAATAACTTGTATAGGCAGTACTTC.

The chain carries TRBV7-9 and TRBJ1-1; 7 nucleotides agree with TRBD1. This CDR3 is built from 18 residues. Germline CDR1 is SEHNR and CDR2 is FQNEAQ (reference sequence). Unmatched junction bases numbered 17, after V lost 6 bases and J lost 1 base. CDR3 coding DNA: TGTGCCAGCAGATCAAGCGACCTTCGGGACAGCCAGAACACTGAAGCTTTCTTT. This gives the protein CASRSSDLRDSQNTEAFF.

The V gene is TRBV21-1, the J gene TRBJ2-2; the tabulated D call, TRBD2, remains unverified against the DNA. TRBV21-1 is a pseudogene. The length of the CDR3 is 20 residues. Written as DNA, the CDR3 is TGTGCCAGCAATGGGGCAGGGATGTTCGGGCGGGGCGTCATGTCCGTCGAGCTGTTTTTT. It codes for CASNGAGMFGRGVMSVELFF.

This clone came up a few times. V gene TRBV2 combines with J gene TRBJ2-1; the D gene is possibly TRBD2 (5 bases). V lost 8 bases, J lost 3 bases, and 8 bases lay in between. The V gene's germline CDR1 is SNHLY and CDR2 FYNNEI. The CDR3 runs 12 residues. The CDR3 protein is CASGRDYNEQFF. The CDR3 nucleotides read TGTGCCAGCGGCCGGGACTACAATGAGCAGTTCTTC. The variable domain in full, completed from reference TRBV2 and TRBJ2-1, reads EPEVTQTPSHQVTQMGQEVILRCVPISNHLYFYWYRQILGQKVEFLVSFYNNEISEKSEIFDDQFSVERPDGSNFTLKIRSTKLEDSAMYFCASGRDYNEQFFGPGTRLTVL.

The rearrangement uses TRBV19 and TRBJ2-1, with D tentatively TRBD2 (5 bases). The germline V and J ends were trimmed by 10 bases and 4 bases, with 17 bases remaining between them. This CDR3 contains 14 residues. Germline V gene data show CDR1 as LNHDA and CDR2 as SQIVND (reference sequence). The CDR3 protein is CATSFSGLYNEQFF. For the CDR3, the DNA is TGTGCCACTTCTTTCAGCGGCCTATACAATGAGCAGTTCTTC.

This clone appeared once. V is TRBV5-4 and J is TRBJ2-1; 9 bases map to TRBD2. This CDR3 is 17 amino acids long. The junction had 8 bases not matched to a gene; V was cut back by 0 bases and J by 4 bases. The germline V gene has CDR1 SGHNT and CDR2 YYREEE (reference sequence). The CDR3 DNA follows: TGTGCCAGCAGCTTGGTAAAAGGCCTAGCGGGGTACAATGAGCAGTTCTTC. Its protein product is CASSLVKGLAGYNEQFF.

This clone has a handful of counts. The chain uses TRBV7-9 and TRBJ2-7; maybe TRBD1 (5 bases). The V and J ends lost 2 bases and 3 bases respectively, with 11 bases between them. The CDR3 is made up of 14 amino acids. Germline V gene sequence: CDR1 SEHNR, CDR2 FQNEAQ (reference sequence). The CDR3 DNA follows: TGTGCCAGCAGCTTAACCCAGGGATACTACGAGCAGTACTTC. Protein sequence: CASSLTQGYYEQYF.